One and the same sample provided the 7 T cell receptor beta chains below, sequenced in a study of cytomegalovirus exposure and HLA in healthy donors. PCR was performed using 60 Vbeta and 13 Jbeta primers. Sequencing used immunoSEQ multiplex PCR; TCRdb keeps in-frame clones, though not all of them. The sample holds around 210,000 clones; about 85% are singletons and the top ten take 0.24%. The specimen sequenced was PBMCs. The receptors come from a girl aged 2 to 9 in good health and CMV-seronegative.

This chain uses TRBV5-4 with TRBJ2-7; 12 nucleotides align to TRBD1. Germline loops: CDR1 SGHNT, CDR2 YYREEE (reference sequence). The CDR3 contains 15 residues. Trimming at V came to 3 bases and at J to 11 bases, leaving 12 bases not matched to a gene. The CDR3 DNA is TGTGCCAGCAGCTCGGGGGGACAGGGGGCGCACCAGGAGTACTTC. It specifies CASSSGGQGAHQEYF. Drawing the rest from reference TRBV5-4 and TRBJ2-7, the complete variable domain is ETGVTQSPTHLIKTRGQQVTLRCSSQSGHNTVSWYQQALGQGPQFIFQYYREEENGRGNFPPRFSGLQFPNYSSELNVNALELDDSALYLCASSSGGQGAHQEYFGPGTRLTVT.

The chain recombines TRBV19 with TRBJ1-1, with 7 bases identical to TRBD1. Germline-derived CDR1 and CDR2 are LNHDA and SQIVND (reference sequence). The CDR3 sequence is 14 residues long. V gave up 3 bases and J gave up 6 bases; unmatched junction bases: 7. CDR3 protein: CASSILDRDAEAFF. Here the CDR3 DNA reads TGTGCCAGTAGTATTCTCGACAGGGACGCTGAAGCTTTCTTT.

The CDR3 loop reads CASSLAAGAHREQYF. CDR3 nucleotides: TGTGCCAGCAGCTTAGCGGCGGGGGCCCACCGCGAGCAGTACTTC. The genes are TRBV7-2 and TRBJ2-7; maybe TRBD2 (7 bases). Germline CDR1 reads SGHTA; CDR2 reads FQGNSA. V gave up 0 bases and J gave up 6 bases, with 15 bases separating them. The CDR3 is 15 residues long.

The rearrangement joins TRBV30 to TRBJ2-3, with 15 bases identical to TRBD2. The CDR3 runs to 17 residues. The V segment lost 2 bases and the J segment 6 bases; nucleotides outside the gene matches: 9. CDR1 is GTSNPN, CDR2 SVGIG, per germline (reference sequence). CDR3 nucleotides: TGTGCCTGGAGTCACGGGGGACTAGCGGGAGGACGGGATACGCAGTATTTT. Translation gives CAWSHGGLAGGRDTQYF. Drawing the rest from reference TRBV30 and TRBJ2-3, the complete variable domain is SQTIHQWPATLVQPVGSPLSLECTVEGTSNPNLYWYRQAAGRGLQLLFYSVGIGQISSEVPQNLSASRPQDRQFILSSKKLLLSDSGFYLCAWSHGGLAGGRDTQYFGPGTRLTVL.

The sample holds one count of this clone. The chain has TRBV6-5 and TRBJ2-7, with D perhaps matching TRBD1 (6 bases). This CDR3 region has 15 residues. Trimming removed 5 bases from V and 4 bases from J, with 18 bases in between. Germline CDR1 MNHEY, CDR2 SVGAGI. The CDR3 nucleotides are TGTGCCAGCAGTCCAGACAGGTCGGTTGGATACGAGCAGTACTTC. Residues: CASSPDRSVGYEQYF.

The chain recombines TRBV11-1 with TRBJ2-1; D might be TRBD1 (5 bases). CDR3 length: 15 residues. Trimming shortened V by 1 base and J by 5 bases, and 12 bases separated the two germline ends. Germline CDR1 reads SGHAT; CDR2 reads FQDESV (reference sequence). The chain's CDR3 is CASSLVRQTHNEQFF. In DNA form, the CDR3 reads TGTGCCAGCAGCTTAGTAAGACAGACCCACAATGAGCAGTTCTTC.

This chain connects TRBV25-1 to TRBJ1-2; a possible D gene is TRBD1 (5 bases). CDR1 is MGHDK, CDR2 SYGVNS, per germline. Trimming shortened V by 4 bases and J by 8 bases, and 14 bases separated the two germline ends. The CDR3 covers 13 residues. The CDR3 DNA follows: TGTGCCAGCAGTGGCCCAGGGCAGGTCGGCTACACCTTC. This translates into CASSGPGQVGYTF.